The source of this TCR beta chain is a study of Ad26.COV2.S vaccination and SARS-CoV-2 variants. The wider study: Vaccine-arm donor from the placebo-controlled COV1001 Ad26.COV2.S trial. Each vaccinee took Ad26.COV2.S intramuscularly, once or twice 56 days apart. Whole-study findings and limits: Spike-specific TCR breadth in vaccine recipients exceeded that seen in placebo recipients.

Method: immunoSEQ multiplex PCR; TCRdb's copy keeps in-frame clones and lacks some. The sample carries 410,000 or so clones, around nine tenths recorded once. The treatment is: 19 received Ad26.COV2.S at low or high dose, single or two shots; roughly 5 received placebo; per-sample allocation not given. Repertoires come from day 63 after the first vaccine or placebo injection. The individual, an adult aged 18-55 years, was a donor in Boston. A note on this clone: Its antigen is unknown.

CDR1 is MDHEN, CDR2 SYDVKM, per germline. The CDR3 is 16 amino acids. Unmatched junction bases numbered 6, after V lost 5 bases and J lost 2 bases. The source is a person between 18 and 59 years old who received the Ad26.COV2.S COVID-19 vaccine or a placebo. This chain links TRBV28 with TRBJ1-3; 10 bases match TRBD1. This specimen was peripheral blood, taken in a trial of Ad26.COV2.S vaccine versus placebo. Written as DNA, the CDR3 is TGTGCCAGCAGTACCACTGGGACAGGGGCTGGAAACACCATATATTTT. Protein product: CASSTTGTGAGNTIYF.